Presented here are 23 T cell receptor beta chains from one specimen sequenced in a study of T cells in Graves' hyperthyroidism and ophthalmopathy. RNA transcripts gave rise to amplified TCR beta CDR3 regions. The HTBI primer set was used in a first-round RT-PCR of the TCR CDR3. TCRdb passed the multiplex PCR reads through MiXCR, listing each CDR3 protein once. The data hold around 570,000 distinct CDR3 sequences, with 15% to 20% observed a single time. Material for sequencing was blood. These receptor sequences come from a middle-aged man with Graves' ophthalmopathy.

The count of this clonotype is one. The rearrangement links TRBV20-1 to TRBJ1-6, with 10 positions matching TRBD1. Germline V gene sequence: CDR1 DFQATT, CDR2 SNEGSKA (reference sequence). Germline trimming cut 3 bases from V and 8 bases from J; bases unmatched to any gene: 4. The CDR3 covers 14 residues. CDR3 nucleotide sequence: TGCAGTGCTAGCCCCGGGACAGGGGATTCACCCCTCCACTTT. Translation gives CSASPGTGDSPLHF.

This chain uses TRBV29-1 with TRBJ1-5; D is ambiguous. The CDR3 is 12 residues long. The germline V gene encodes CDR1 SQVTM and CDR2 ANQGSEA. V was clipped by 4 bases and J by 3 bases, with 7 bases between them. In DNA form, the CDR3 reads TGCAGCGTTGGGGGAATCAATCAGCCCCAGCATTTT. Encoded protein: CSVGGINQPQHF.

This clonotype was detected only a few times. The CDR3 nucleotides read TGTGCCAGCAGCCAAGATCCTAGGTTCCTCTCCTACAATGAGCAGTTCTTC. The encoded protein is CASSQDPRFLSYNEQFF. The chain joins TRBV3-1 to TRBJ2-1; D gene uncertain. The germline V gene encodes CDR1 LGHDT and CDR2 YNNKEL (reference sequence). With 0 bases removed from V and 0 bases from J, the gap between germline ends came to 12 bases. The CDR3 is made up of 17 amino acids.

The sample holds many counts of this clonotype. The CDR3 DNA follows: TGTGCCTGGACCCACGGAAGGAGCCTCCAAGAGACCCAGTACTTC. Translating it yields CAWTHGRSLQETQYF. V usage is TRBV30 and J usage is TRBJ2-5; D gene ambiguous. V lost 4 bases and J lost 1, with 16 bases in between. CDR3 size: 15 residues. Germline V lookup: CDR1 GTSNPN, CDR2 SVGIG (reference sequence).

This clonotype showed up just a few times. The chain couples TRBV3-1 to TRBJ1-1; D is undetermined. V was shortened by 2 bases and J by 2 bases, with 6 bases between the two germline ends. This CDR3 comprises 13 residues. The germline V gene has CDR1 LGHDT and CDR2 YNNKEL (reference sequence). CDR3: CASSQTPNTEAFF. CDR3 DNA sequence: TGTGCCAGCAGCCAAACACCCAACACTGAAGCTTTCTTT.

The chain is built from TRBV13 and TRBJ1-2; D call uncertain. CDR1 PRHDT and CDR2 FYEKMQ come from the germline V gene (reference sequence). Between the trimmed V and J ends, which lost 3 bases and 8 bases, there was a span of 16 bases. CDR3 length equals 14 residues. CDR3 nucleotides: TGTGCCAGCAGCTTCCTAGCGGCGAAGGAGGGCTACACCTTC. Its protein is CASSFLAAKEGYTF.

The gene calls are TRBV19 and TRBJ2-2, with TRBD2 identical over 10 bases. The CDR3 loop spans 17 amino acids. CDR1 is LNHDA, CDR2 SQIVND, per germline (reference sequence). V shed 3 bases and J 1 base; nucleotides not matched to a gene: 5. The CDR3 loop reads CASSILTSGMNTGELFF. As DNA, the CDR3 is TGTGCCAGTAGTATTCTTACTAGCGGGATGAACACCGGGGAGCTGTTTTTT. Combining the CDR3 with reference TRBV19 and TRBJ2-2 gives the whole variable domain DGGITQSPKYLFRKEGQNVTLSCEQNLNHDAMYWYRQDPGQGLRLIYYSQIVNDFQKGDIAEGYSVSREKKESFPLTVTSAQKNPTAFYLCASSILTSGMNTGELFFGEGSRLTVL.

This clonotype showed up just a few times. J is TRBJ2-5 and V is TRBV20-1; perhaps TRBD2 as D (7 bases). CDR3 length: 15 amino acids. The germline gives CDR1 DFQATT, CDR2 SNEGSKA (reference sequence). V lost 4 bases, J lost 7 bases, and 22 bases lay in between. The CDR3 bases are TGCAGTGCTACTGGGACATCACTCCGCGGGGGGACCCAGTACTTC. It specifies CSATGTSLRGGTQYF.

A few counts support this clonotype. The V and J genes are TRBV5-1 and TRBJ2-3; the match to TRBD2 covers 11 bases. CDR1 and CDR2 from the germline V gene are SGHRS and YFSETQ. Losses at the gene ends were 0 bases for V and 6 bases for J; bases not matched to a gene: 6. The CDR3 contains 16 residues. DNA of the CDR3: TGCGCCAGCAGCTTGGGTAGCGGGGGGGCCAGGGATACGCAGTATTTT. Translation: CASSLGSGGARDTQYF. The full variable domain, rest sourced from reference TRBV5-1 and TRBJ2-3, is KAGVTQTPRYLIKTRGQQVTLSCSPISGHRSVSWYQQTPGQGLQFLFEYFSETQRNKGNFPGRFSGRQFSNSRSEMNVSTLELGDSALYLCASSLGSGGARDTQYFGPGTRLTVL.

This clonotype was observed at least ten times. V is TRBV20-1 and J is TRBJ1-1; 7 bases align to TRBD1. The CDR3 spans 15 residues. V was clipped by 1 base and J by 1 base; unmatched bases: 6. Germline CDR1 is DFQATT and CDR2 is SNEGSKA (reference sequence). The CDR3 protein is CSARAPRTGNTEAFF. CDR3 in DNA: TGCAGTGCTAGAGCACCTAGGACAGGGAACACTGAAGCTTTCTTT.

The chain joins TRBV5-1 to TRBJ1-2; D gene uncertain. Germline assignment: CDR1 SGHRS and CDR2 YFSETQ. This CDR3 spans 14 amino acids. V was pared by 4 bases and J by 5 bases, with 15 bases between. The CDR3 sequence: CASSGLASGYGYTF. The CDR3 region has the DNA TGCGCCAGCAGCGGTTTGGCAAGCGGGTATGGCTACACCTTC.

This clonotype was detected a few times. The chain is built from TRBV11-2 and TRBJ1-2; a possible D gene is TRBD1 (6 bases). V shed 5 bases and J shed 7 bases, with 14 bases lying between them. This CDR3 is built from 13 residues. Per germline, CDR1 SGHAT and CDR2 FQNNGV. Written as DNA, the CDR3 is TGTGCCAGCAGCCATGAGGGGGGTAGTGGCTACACCTTC. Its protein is CASSHEGGSGYTF.

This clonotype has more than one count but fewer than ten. The CDR3 sequence is CSAREQGREKLFF. CDR3 nucleotide sequence: TGCAGTGCTAGAGAACAGGGGAGAGAAAAACTGTTTTTT. The chain combines TRBV20-1 with TRBJ1-4; 7 nucleotides match TRBD1. Germline V gene sequence: CDR1 DFQATT, CDR2 SNEGSKA (reference sequence). The CDR3 contains 13 residues. The V gene end was trimmed by 0 bases and the J gene end by 8 bases; junction bases not matched to a gene: 3.

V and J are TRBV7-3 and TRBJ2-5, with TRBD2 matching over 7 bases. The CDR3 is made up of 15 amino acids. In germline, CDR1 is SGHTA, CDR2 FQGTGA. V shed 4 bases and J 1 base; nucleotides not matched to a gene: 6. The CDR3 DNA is TGTGCCAGCAGCTCCCTCGGGGGGTCCCAAGAGACCCAGTACTTC. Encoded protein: CASSSLGGSQETQYF.

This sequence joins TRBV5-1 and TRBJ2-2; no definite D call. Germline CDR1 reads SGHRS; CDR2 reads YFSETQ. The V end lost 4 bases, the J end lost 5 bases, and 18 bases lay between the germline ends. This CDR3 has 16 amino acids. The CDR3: CASSPTGLLETGELFF. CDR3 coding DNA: TGCGCCAGCAGCCCTACGGGCCTATTAGAAACCGGGGAGCTGTTTTTT.

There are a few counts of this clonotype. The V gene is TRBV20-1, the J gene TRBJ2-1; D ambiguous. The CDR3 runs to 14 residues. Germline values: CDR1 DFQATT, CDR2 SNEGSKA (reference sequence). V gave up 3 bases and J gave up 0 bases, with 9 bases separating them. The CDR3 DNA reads TGCAGTGCTAGGGTGGTCAGCTCCTACAATGAGCAGTTCTTC. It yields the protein CSARVVSSYNEQFF.

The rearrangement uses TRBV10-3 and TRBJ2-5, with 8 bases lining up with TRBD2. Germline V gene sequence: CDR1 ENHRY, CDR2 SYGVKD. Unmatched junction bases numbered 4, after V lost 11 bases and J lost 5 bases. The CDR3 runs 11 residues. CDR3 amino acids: CAVREDETQYF. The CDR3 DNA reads TGTGCCGTGCGGGAGGACGAGACCCAGTACTTC.

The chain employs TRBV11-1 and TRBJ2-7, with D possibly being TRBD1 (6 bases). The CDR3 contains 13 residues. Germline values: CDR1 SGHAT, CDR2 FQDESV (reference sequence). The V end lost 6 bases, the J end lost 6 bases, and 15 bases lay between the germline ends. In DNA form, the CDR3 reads TGTGCCAGCAGTATACAGGGCCAGGGCGAGCAGTACTTC. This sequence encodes CASSIQGQGEQYF.

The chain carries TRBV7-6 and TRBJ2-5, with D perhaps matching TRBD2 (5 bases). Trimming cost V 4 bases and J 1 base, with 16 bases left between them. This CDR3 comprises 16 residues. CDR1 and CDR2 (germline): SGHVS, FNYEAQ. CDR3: CASSWLAIPLQETQYF. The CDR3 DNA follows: TGTGCCAGCAGCTGGCTAGCTATTCCTCTCCAAGAGACCCAGTACTTC.

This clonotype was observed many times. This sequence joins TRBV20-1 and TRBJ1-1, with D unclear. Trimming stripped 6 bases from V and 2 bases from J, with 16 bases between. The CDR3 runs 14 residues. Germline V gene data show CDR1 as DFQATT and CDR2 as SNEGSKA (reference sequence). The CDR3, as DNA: TGCAGTGCCGAAAGTATCAACGCCAACACTGAAGCTTTCTTT. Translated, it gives CSAESINANTEAFF.

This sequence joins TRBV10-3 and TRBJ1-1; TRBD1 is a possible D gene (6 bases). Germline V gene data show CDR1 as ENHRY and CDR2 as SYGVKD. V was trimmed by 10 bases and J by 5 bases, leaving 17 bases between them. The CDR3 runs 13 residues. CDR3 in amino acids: CATLGPQGTEAFF. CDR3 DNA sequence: TGTGCCACCCTTGGACCCCAGGGGACTGAAGCTTTCTTT.

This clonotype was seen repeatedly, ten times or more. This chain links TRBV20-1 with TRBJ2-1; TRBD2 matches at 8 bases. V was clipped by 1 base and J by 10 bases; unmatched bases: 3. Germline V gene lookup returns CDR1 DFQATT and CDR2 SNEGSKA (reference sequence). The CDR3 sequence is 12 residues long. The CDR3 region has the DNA TGCAGTGCTAGAGCGGGAGGGCTGGAGCAGTTCTTC. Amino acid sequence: CSARAGGLEQFF.

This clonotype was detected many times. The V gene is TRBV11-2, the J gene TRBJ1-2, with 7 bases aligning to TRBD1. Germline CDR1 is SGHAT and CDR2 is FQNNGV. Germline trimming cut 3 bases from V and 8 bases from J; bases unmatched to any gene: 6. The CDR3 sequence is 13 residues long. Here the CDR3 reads CASSLYRGGGYTF. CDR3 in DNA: TGTGCCAGCAGCTTGTACAGGGGAGGCGGCTACACCTTC.